The 25 T cell receptor beta chains listed next were all sequenced from one sample in a study of blood T cell repertoires in COVID-19. Some clones are missing from TCRdb's copy, which holds only in-frame ones; the method was immunoSEQ multiplex PCR. The sample shows 200,000 to 300,000 clones, roughly 86% of them seen only once. Sample: peripheral blood. The origin of the receptors is a man aged 40-50 years who had recovered from COVID-19.

This rearrangement joins TRBV15 to TRBJ2-7; D gene unclear. Germline V gene sequence: CDR1 LNHNV, CDR2 YYDKDF (reference sequence). The length of the CDR3 is 14 residues. Trimming stripped 5 bases from V and 3 bases from J, with 14 bases between. The CDR3 loop is CATSLDKASYEQYF. Here the CDR3 DNA reads TGTGCCACCAGCCTCGACAAGGCCAGCTACGAGCAGTACTTC.

The gene calls are TRBV6-5 and TRBJ2-7; 7 bases line up with TRBD1. V trimming: 7 bases; J trimming: 3 bases; junction bases outside the gene matches: 9. Germline V gene data show CDR1 as MNHEY and CDR2 as SVGAGI. This CDR3 has 14 amino acids. The CDR3: CASNSRGSYYEQYF. Here the CDR3 DNA reads TGTGCCAGCAATAGCAGGGGGTCCTACTACGAGCAGTACTTC.

V is TRBV5-3 and J is TRBJ2-3; D is possibly TRBD1 (5 bases). TRBV5-3 is sorted into the ORF group, with uncertain function. The CDR3 contains 15 residues. Trimming shortened V by 1 base and J by 9 bases, and 18 bases separated the two germline ends. The CDR3 DNA follows: TGTGCCAGAAGCTTGCGTGCGACAGATGTAGACACGCAGTATTTT. Its protein product is CARSLRATDVDTQYF.

The chain combines TRBV19 with TRBJ1-1, with 7 bases identical to TRBD1. The CDR3 is 16 residues long. From germline, CDR1 is LNHDA and CDR2 SQIVND (reference sequence). The J segment lost 2 bases and the V segment lost 9 bases, leaving 15 bases of the junction unmatched. CDR3 protein: CASRQGEGYSNTEAFF. DNA for the CDR3: TGTGCCAGCAGACAGGGTGAAGGCTATAGTAACACTGAAGCTTTCTTT.

CDR3 protein: CASSVRGETQYF. The DNA for the CDR3 is TGTGCCAGCAGTGTAAGGGGAGAGACCCAGTACTTC. The chain recombines TRBV2 with TRBJ2-5; the D gene is possibly TRBD1 (5 bases). The ends were cut back, 4 bases at V and 4 bases at J, with 7 bases in the middle. The CDR3 length is 12 residues. Germline loops: CDR1 SNHLY, CDR2 FYNNEI.

The sample holds one count of this clone. The chain has TRBV2 and TRBJ2-2, with D perhaps TRBD1 (5 bases). The germline V gene encodes CDR1 SNHLY and CDR2 FYNNEI. The CDR3 contains 12 residues. V was clipped by 6 bases and J by 6 bases, with 8 bases between them. CDR3 DNA: TGTGCCAGCAGCGTGGGGCCCGGGGAGCTGTTTTTT. Protein product: CASSVGPGELFF.

The chain uses TRBV18 and TRBJ2-7, with a possible D match to TRBD1 (6 bases). Germline CDR1 is KGHSH and CDR2 is LQKENI. Deletions cut 2 bases from V and 6 bases from J, with 14 bases between. CDR3 length: 14 amino acids. The CDR3, as DNA: TGTGCCAGCTCACCATCGATACAGGGATCCGAGCAGTACTTC. This encodes CASSPSIQGSEQYF.

The chain links TRBV12-3 or TRBV12-4 to TRBJ1-2; no firm D call. This CDR3 has 13 amino acids. Trimming left V 3 bases short and J 3 bases short, with 8 bases between. The DNA for the CDR3 is TGTGCCAGCAGTTTTCGGAGAGACTATGGCTACACCTTC. Amino acids: CASSFRRDYGYTF.

J is TRBJ1-1 and V is TRBV7-6; perhaps TRBD1 as D (5 bases). V was cut by 3 bases and J by 6 bases, with 8 bases left in between. The germline CDR1 and CDR2 sequences are SGHVS and FNYEAQ. The CDR3 is 12 amino acids. CDR3 region: CASSFGTSEAFF. CDR3 bases: TGTGCCAGCAGCTTCGGGACTTCTGAAGCTTTCTTT. The full variable domain, in which reference TRBV7-6 and TRBJ1-1 provide the parts outside the CDR3, is GAGVSQSPRYKVTKRGQDVALRCDPISGHVSLYWYRQALGQGPEFLTYFNYEAQQDKSGLPNDRFSAERPEGSISTLTIQRTEQRDSAMYRCASSFGTSEAFFGQGTRLTVV.

The V call is TRBV28, the J call TRBJ2-3; perhaps TRBD2 as D (7 bases). The CDR3 has 16 residues. From germline, CDR1 is MDHEN and CDR2 SYDVKM. V dropped 1 base and J dropped 0 bases, with 11 bases sitting between them. The CDR3 DNA follows: TGTGCCAGCAGTTTATATGCGGGGGCGAGCACAGATACGCAGTATTTT. Encoded protein: CASSLYAGASTDTQYF.

This rearrangement joins TRBV5-5 to TRBJ2-3; 9 bases line up with TRBD2. This CDR3 has 18 amino acids. The V gene end was trimmed by 0 bases and the J gene end by 3 bases; junction bases not matched to a gene: 11. Germline V gene lookup returns CDR1 SGHKS and CDR2 YYEKEE (reference sequence). The DNA of the CDR3 is TGTGCCAGCAGCTTGGTTTTCAGTAGCGGGAGTGGGACAGATACGCAGTATTTT. Translating gives CASSLVFSSGSGTDTQYF.

The V call is TRBV5-1, the J call TRBJ1-1; D is unclear. The V and J ends lost 1 base and 7 bases respectively, with 11 bases between them. CDR1 SGHRS and CDR2 YFSETQ come from the germline V gene. The CDR3 extends over 13 amino acids. This chain's CDR3 is CASSLIGGDEAFF. CDR3 coding DNA: TGCGCCAGCAGCTTGATTGGCGGCGATGAAGCTTTCTTT.

The rearrangement uses TRBV5-6 and TRBJ2-1, with D unresolved. Trimming removed 4 bases at V and 5 bases at J, with 13 bases between. Per germline, CDR1 SGHDT and CDR2 YYEEEE. This CDR3 contains 14 residues. In DNA, the CDR3 is TGTGCCAGCAGCCCCCGCAGGTTCGACAATGAGCAGTTCTTC. It specifies CASSPRRFDNEQFF. Drawing the rest from reference TRBV5-6 and TRBJ2-1, the complete variable domain is DAGVTQSPTHLIKTRGQQVTLRCSPKSGHDTVSWYQQALGQGPQFIFQYYEEEERQRGNFPDRFSGHQFPNYSSELNVNALLLGDSALYLCASSPRRFDNEQFFGPGTRLTVL.

The V gene is TRBV7-6, the J gene TRBJ2-5; weak D call: TRBD2 (6 bases). CDR3 size: 14 residues. Germline V gives CDR1 SGHVS, CDR2 FNYEAQ. The germline V and J ends were trimmed by 3 bases and 2 bases, with 10 bases remaining between them. In DNA, the CDR3 is TGTGCCAGCAGCTTCGGGGACTGGCAAGAGACCCAGTACTTC. Protein: CASSFGDWQETQYF.

The J gene is TRBJ2-7, the V gene TRBV11-2; the match to TRBD2 covers 11 bases. The ends lost 0 bases at V and 0 bases at J; junction bases unmatched: 10. Per the germline V gene, CDR1 is SGHAT and CDR2 is FQNNGV. The CDR3 is made up of 19 amino acids. Here the CDR3 reads CASSLDSLAGGRFSYEQYF. DNA for the CDR3: TGTGCCAGCAGCTTAGATAGCCTAGCGGGAGGCCGTTTCTCCTACGAGCAGTACTTC.

The chain carries TRBV2 and TRBJ2-2; maybe TRBD2 (6 bases). The CDR3 is 15 residues long. Trimming left V 2 bases short and J 1 base short, with 8 bases between. Germline lookup yields CDR1 SNHLY and CDR2 FYNNEI. The CDR3 here is CASSERGLNTGELFF. The CDR3 DNA reads TGTGCCAGCAGTGAACGGGGGTTGAACACCGGGGAGCTGTTTTTT. Using reference TRBV2 and TRBJ2-2 for the parts outside the CDR3, the full variable domain is EPEVTQTPSHQVTQMGQEVILRCVPISNHLYFYWYRQILGQKVEFLVSFYNNEISEKSEIFDDQFSVERPDGSNFTLKIRSTKLEDSAMYFCASSERGLNTGELFFGEGSRLTVL.

The chain links TRBV19 to TRBJ1-4; the match to TRBD1 covers 11 bases. The CDR3 totals 18 residues. The germline V gene encodes CDR1 LNHDA and CDR2 SQIVND (reference sequence). V was clipped by 5 bases and J by 3 bases; unmatched bases: 11. Here the CDR3 DNA reads TGTGCCAGTAGTCCCTCGAGGGGACAGGGGGGGGCTAATGAAAAACTGTTTTTT. Its translation: CASSPSRGQGGANEKLFF.

The chain recombines TRBV2 with TRBJ1-2; D not resolved. V lost 2 bases and J 5 bases, leaving 9 bases between the germline ends. Germline V lookup: CDR1 SNHLY, CDR2 FYNNEI. This CDR3 region has 13 residues. The CDR3 loop reads CASSESSRYGYTF. In nucleotides, the CDR3 is TGTGCCAGCAGTGAATCCTCTCGGTATGGCTACACCTTC.

V is TRBV20-1 and J is TRBJ2-1; D is undetermined. The V gene lost 8 bases and the J gene lost 8 bases, with 10 bases spanning the gap. The CDR3 covers 10 residues. Germline-derived CDR1 and CDR2 are DFQATT and SNEGSKA (reference sequence). The CDR3 nucleotides read TGCAGTCCACGGAGTTATGAGCAGTTCTTC. The encoded protein is CSPRSYEQFF.

The V call is TRBV2, the J call TRBJ2-1; 10 bases line up with TRBD2. Losses at the gene ends were 5 bases for V and 6 bases for J; bases not matched to a gene: 4. Germline V gene sequence: CDR1 SNHLY, CDR2 FYNNEI. This CDR3 comprises 14 residues. The CDR3 DNA reads as TGTGCCAGCAGTTCTAGCGGGAGAGGCAATGAGCAGTTCTTC. Protein: CASSSSGRGNEQFF.

The chain links TRBV3-1 (or the pseudogene TRBV3-2) to TRBJ2-5, with TRBD2 matching over 13 bases. V lost 6 bases and J lost 3; bases outside the gene matches: 4. Germline loops: CDR1 LGHDT, CDR2 YNNKEL (reference sequence). This CDR3 has 15 residues. The CDR3 here is CASSNGLAGEETQYF. In nucleotides, the CDR3 is TGTGCCAGCAGTAACGGACTAGCGGGAGAAGAGACCCAGTACTTC.

The chain couples TRBV27 to TRBJ2-3; 8 bases are shared with TRBD1. The CDR3 covers 14 residues. Germline V lookup: CDR1 MNHEY, CDR2 SMNVEV (reference sequence). V lost 5 bases to trimming and J lost 3 bases; unmatched junction nucleotides: 4. CDR3 in DNA: TGTGCCAGCAGTCGGGACAGGACGACAGATACGCAGTATTTT. Its protein is CASSRDRTTDTQYF.

The chain carries TRBV25-1 and TRBJ1-1, with TRBD1 identical over 9 bases. The V segment lost 6 bases and the J segment 4 bases; nucleotides outside the gene matches: 6. CDR3 length: 14 amino acids. Germline V CDR1 and CDR2: MGHDK, SYGVNS. The CDR3 sequence: CASRETGGGTEAFF. CDR3 coding DNA: TGTGCCAGCAGGGAGACAGGGGGAGGCACTGAAGCTTTCTTT.

The genes are TRBV14 and TRBJ2-3; 11 positions match TRBD2. This CDR3 is 17 amino acids long. V shed 11 bases, J shed 4 bases, and the junction held 17 bases outside the gene matches. The germline V gene encodes CDR1 SGHDN and CDR2 FVKESK. Written as DNA, the CDR3 is TGTGCCCACGAAACAGTTCCGACTAGCGGGAATCCAGATACGCAGTATTTT. Its protein product is CAHETVPTSGNPDTQYF.

This sequence joins TRBV11-2 and TRBJ2-1, with 7 bases matching TRBD2. Germline V gene sequence: CDR1 SGHAT, CDR2 FQNNGV. This CDR3 is 15 amino acids long. The trim removed 1 base at V and 6 bases at J, leaving 6 bases unmatched. CDR3 sequence reads: CASSLGPAGSNEQFF. Written as DNA, the CDR3 is TGTGCCAGCAGCTTAGGGCCAGCGGGGTCCAATGAGCAGTTCTTC.